This TCR beta chain is drawn from a study of blood T cell repertoires in COVID-19. The germline V and J ends were trimmed by 8 bases and 5 bases, with 18 bases remaining between them. There are 14 residues in the CDR3. Germline V gene sequence: CDR1 LGHDT, CDR2 YNNKEL (reference sequence). This table comes from immunoSEQ multiplex PCR, and its TCRdb copy is limited to in-frame clones, with some not included. This sample has about 500,000 clones, with 85% to 90% found just once. This chain links TRBV3-1 (or the pseudogene TRBV3-2) with TRBJ1-1; weak D call: TRBD1 (6 bases). Sequenced: peripheral blood. The source is a man aged 18 to 29 with COVID-19, enrolled during active disease. The CDR3 region has the DNA TGTGCCAGCGGCTTTGGGGAGGGGGATACTGAAGCTTTCTTT. Protein sequence: CASGFGEGDTEAFF.